This is a list of T cell receptor beta chains from one sample in a study of Ad26.COV2.S vaccination and SARS-CoV-2 variants. The method was immunoSEQ multiplex PCR; TCRdb's version includes in-frame clones alone and lacks a portion of them. The sample has fewer than 800,000 clones, about 89% seen once. Specimen: peripheral blood, collected in a trial of Ad26.COV2.S vaccine versus placebo. The receptors derive from a person between 18 and 65 years old who received the Ad26.COV2.S COVID-19 vaccine or a placebo. CDR3s include the opening cysteine and the closing phenylalanine or tryptophan. Clone size, where shown, is once, few, many, or a class for clones that have expanded.

TRBV6-2/TRBV6-3 | 16 | few | CASSPPAGSYSYEQYF
TRBV7-3 | 13 | NA | CASSLGQGREQYF
TRBV7-9 | 17 | NA | CASSLGSSGAYTDTQYF
TRBV18 | 14 | NA | CASSLNTDQDTQYF
TRBV6-2/TRBV6-3 | 15 | NA | CASSYSGTSYNEQFF
TRBV5-1 | 15 | NA | CASTSPGLSYNEQFF
TRBV5-1 | 15 | NA | CASSLEGNSGNTIYF
TRBV7-9 | 15 | few | CASSLVGADGNTIYF
TRBV12-3/TRBV12-4 | 13 | once | CASSMTVTDTQYF
TRBV5-6 | 17 | NA | CASSLVRTGKTNTEAFF
TRBV21-1 | 14 | NA | CASSKGPDGISQYF
TRBV5-1 | 15 | NA | CASSLVGAGTTEAFF
TRBV6-6 | 15 | NA | CASSETGASNQPQHF
TRBV3-1/TRBV3-2 | 13 | NA | CASIGQGSTEAFF
TRBV30 | 15 | NA | CAWSVRGQGSSPLHF
TRBV2 | 15 | NA | CASSPRGRGTGELFF
TRBV30 | 13 | NA | CAWSLGAGQPQHF
TRBV6-5 | 13 | NA | CASSGTGMIEQYF